This T cell receptor (beta chain) was observed in a study of blood T cells in healthy people across ages (dated by TCRdb to the mid-2010s). Study-level background: In model experiments, template switching captured about one uniquely barcoded TCR beta cDNA molecule for every two T cells. Age-related changes in TCR beta repertoire diversity were measured in the study by deep sequencing normalized with unique cDNA molecular identifiers. Using the same blood draw, the study looked at two additional independent replicas of 1 million unique cDNA reads for two donors, one aged 18 to 29 and the other aged 80 or older. To avoid experimental bias, donors of different ages were randomly spread across the sequencing lanes. Donors were grouped into four age groups: young (average roughly 17 years), middle-aged (roughly 37), aged (approximately 58) and long-lived (approximately 78).

Library preparation was by 5' RACE. Data came from an Illumina HiSeq 2500. A second PCR of roughly 6 to 11 cycles was run with a J-beta primer mix and a sample-barcoded 5' primer. A unique molecular identifier was introduced onto each TCR beta cDNA molecule by a template-switch 5' adaptor carrying 12 random nucleotides. Each sample yielded at least 3 million CDR3-containing paired-end reads. All of the RNA was converted into first-strand cDNA using the Mint cDNA synthesis kit, with a TRBC-specific oligonucleotide serving as the primer. Following uracil-DNA glycosylase treatment, all cDNA underwent a first 18-cycle PCR with the universal primers M1SS and BC2_uni_R. The source study handled its data this way. For normalization, 1 million high-quality reads, each with a distinct molecular identifier, were randomly selected from each sample. Instead of being binned into consensus sequences, reads with shared molecular identifiers were discarded. CDR3 identification, clonotype clustering and error correction used MiTCR with a Q25 quality threshold and the strictest error-elimination algorithm. A nonparametric unseen species model with Euler transformation was used to estimate a lower bound on total TCR beta diversity. TCRdb reprocessing: public reads trimmed at Q25 with fastp, clones called with MiXCR, in-frame beta chains kept. Rows are combined by CDR3 protein, so each entry shows the most common genes and DNA. The V and J calls and clone size come from TCRdb's table, not from the authors' own analysis. This sample holds about 1.6 million distinct CDR3 sequences; about 35% were observed only once. In total, the top ten clones hold about 10% of the sample.

The donors were roughly 39 Caucasian individuals from Russia, aged roughly 6 to 100 years, who were systemically healthy. Each donor gave ten milliliters of peripheral blood, collected into EDTA-treated Vacutainer tubes. PBMCs were isolated by Ficoll-Paque density-gradient centrifugation, with at least 7 million obtained per sample. Total RNA, at least 5 micrograms per sample, was extracted from PBMCs with Trizol reagent. Naive CD45RAhigh/CD27high T cell percentages were measured by flow cytometry on a PBMC aliquot from every donor. General conclusions and limits of the study: Conclusive comparison of naive and antigen-experienced compartments was prevented by the profiling of bulk unsorted PBMCs. Because the CMV infection status of the donors was unknown, age-related changes in expanded clonotypes may potentially have been confounded. Observed TCR beta diversity correlated strongly with the percentage of naive T cells measured by flow cytometry. Observed TCR beta diversity per million T cells fell roughly linearly with age, and a significant reduction was already apparent by age around 36. Estimates of total diversity from one million sequenced T cells were regarded as lower bounds and underestimates. Compared with the aged group, more naive CD4+ T cells, fewer expanded clones and increased TCR diversity were shown by the long-lived group, suggesting age selection.

From the cysteine up to the phenylalanine, the CDR3 has a length of 14 residues. Just CDR3 DNA is preserved here, 42 bases in frame from base 1. Per the germline V gene (reference sequence), DFQATT is the CDR1 and SNEGSKA is the CDR2. Cut back by 0 bases and 8 bases, the V and J ends lie 16 bases apart. A word on this clonotype: No antigen is known for it. No base quality information exists; no much larger clone differs at one position.

The rearranged chain carries TRBV20-1 and TRBJ1-1; the D gene is unclear. Sequencing input: blood. This clonotype originated in a woman between 25 and 40 years old in good health. In nucleotides, the sequence is TGCAGTGCTAGAGATACGTCCGTCTCTCAGGAAGCTTTCTTT. Translation gives CSARDTSVSQEAFF.